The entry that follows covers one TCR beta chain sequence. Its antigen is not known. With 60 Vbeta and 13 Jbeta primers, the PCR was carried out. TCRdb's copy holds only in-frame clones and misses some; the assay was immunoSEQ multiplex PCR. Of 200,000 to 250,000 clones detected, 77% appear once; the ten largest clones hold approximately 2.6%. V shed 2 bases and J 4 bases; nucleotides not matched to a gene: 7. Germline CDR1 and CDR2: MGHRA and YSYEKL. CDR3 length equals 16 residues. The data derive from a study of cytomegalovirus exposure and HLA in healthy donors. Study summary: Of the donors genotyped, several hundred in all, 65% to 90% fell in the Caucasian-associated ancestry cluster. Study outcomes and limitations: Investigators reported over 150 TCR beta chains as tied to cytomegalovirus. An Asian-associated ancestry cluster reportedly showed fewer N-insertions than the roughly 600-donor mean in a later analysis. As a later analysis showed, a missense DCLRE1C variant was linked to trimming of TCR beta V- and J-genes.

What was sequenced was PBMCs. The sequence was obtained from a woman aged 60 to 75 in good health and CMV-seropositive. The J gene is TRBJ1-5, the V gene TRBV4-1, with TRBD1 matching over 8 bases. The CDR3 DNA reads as TGCGCCAGCAGCCAACCTGCGACAGGGGTGAATCAGCCCCAGCATTTT. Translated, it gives CASSQPATGVNQPQHF.